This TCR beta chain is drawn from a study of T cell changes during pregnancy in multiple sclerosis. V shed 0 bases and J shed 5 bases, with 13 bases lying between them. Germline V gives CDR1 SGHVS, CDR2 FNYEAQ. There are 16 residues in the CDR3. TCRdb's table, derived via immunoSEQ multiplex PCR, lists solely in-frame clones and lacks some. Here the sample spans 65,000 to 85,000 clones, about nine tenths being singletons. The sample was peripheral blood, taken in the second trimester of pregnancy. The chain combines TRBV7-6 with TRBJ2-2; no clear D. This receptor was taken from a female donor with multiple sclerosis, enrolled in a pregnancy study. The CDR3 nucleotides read TGTGCCAGCAGCTTAGCGGCGACAATGAGAACCGGGGAGCTGTTTTTT. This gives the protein CASSLAATMRTGELFF.